This passage covers 27 T cell receptor beta chains from one sample sequenced in a study of T cell responses to AZD1222 COVID-19 vaccine. The protocol was immunoSEQ multiplex PCR, while the TCRdb copy is restricted to in-frame clones and leaves out a portion. This sample has about 130,000 clones, with approximately 85% found just once. Specimen: peripheral blood, collected on day 0 of MenACWY control vaccination. Receptors originate from an adult in good health.

The rearrangement uses TRBV28 and TRBJ2-7; D uncertain. Trimming took 5 bases from V and 5 from J, leaving 13 bases between them. Germline values: CDR1 MDHEN, CDR2 SYDVKM. The CDR3 extends over 13 amino acids. The CDR3 loop is CASSPLRGDEQYF. The CDR3 bases are TGTGCCAGCAGTCCCCTGAGAGGTGACGAGCAGTACTTC.

CDR3 DNA sequence: TGTGCCAGCAGTGTAACTAGCGCGACAGATACGCAGTATTTT. Translated: CASSVTSATDTQYF. V and J are TRBV6-4 and TRBJ2-3, with TRBD2 matching over 7 bases. After removal of 4 bases from V and 3 bases from J, the junction contained 4 bases not matched to a gene. This CDR3 spans 14 amino acids. Germline V CDR1 and CDR2: MRHNA, SNTAGT.

V usage is TRBV2 and J usage is TRBJ2-5; D possibly corresponds to TRBD2 (5 bases). The CDR3 consists of 13 residues. Trimming removed 4 bases from V and 7 bases from J, with 13 bases in between. Germline values: CDR1 SNHLY, CDR2 FYNNEI. The CDR3 loop reads CASSAGIGGTQYF. The CDR3 DNA reads TGTGCCAGCAGTGCGGGAATAGGCGGGACCCAGTACTTC.

The V gene is TRBV2, the J gene TRBJ2-7; no clear D gene. In germline, CDR1 is SNHLY, CDR2 FYNNEI. The V and J ends lost 6 bases and 1 base respectively, with 16 bases between them. This CDR3 comprises 15 residues. This chain's CDR3 is CASRYGRVTSYEQYF. In nucleotides, the CDR3 is TGTGCCAGCAGGTATGGTAGGGTTACGTCCTACGAGCAGTACTTC.

The chain combines TRBV11-2 with TRBJ2-7; D gene ambiguous. Trimming removed 1 base at V and 7 bases at J, with 11 bases between. The V gene's germline CDR1 is SGHAT and CDR2 FQNNGV. This CDR3 has 13 amino acids. The CDR3: CASSLVQQSEQYF. In DNA, the CDR3 is TGTGCCAGCAGCTTAGTCCAACAGTCTGAGCAGTACTTC.

The rearrangement uses TRBV10-3 and TRBJ2-5; 9 bases agree with TRBD1. Germline loops: CDR1 ENHRY, CDR2 SYGVKD. Losses at the gene ends were 3 bases for V and 7 bases for J; bases not matched to a gene: 12. The CDR3 contains 16 residues. CDR3 protein: CAISEGDRAQGGTQYF. Written as DNA, the CDR3 is TGTGCCATCAGTGAAGGGGACAGGGCCCAGGGGGGGACCCAGTACTTC.

This chain joins TRBV10-2 and TRBJ2-1; D is unresolved. Germline loops: CDR1 WSHSY, CDR2 SAAADI. The CDR3 length is 15 residues. The V and J ends lost 5 bases and 7 bases respectively, with 18 bases between them. In DNA form, the CDR3 reads TGCGCCAGCAGTCTAGGACGGCAGCCGCCGAATGAGCAGTTCTTC. It specifies CASSLGRQPPNEQFF.

This clone has only one observation. The chain uses TRBV6-6 and TRBJ1-3; D call uncertain. This CDR3 contains 14 residues. Trimming took 6 bases from V and 0 from J, leaving 9 bases between them. Per the germline V gene, CDR1 is MNHNY and CDR2 is SVGAGI (reference sequence). Here the CDR3 reads CASSSSGSGNTIYF. CDR3 sequence (DNA): TGTGCCAGCAGCTCCTCCGGCTCTGGAAACACCATATATTTT.

The V gene is TRBV6-5, the J gene TRBJ2-5, with 9 bases lining up with TRBD1. The germline V gene has CDR1 MNHEY and CDR2 SVGAGI. The V gene end was trimmed by 4 bases and the J gene end by 6 bases; junction bases not matched to a gene: 9. The CDR3 length is 15 residues. CDR3 DNA sequence: TGTGCCAGCAGTTCCCTGATGGACAGGGGAAAGACCCAGTACTTC. As protein: CASSSLMDRGKTQYF.

The chain uses TRBV3-1 (or the pseudogene TRBV3-2) and TRBJ1-3; D unclear. The CDR3 covers 13 residues. V lost 6 bases, J lost 0 bases, and 6 bases lay in between. Germline CDR1 reads LGHDT; CDR2 reads YNNKEL (reference sequence). CDR3 region: CASSLGSGNTIYF. The CDR3 DNA is TGTGCCAGCAGTCTGGGCTCTGGAAACACCATATATTTT.

The J gene is TRBJ1-1, the V gene TRBV20-1, with D unclear. Trimming pared 1 base from V and 11 bases from J, leaving 11 bases between. The CDR3 consists of 11 residues. Germline V gene sequence: CDR1 DFQATT, CDR2 SNEGSKA (reference sequence). CDR3 DNA sequence: TGCAGTGCTAGAGGGAGTTCGGATGCTTTCTTT. It yields the protein CSARGSSDAFF.

The genes are TRBV6-5 and TRBJ1-1; a possible D gene is TRBD1 (5 bases). The V gene's germline CDR1 is MNHEY and CDR2 SVGAGI. V shed 8 bases and J shed 1 base, with 11 bases lying between them. The CDR3 totals 13 residues. The CDR3 reads CASGWGENTEAFF. The CDR3, as DNA: TGTGCCAGCGGGTGGGGGGAGAACACTGAAGCTTTCTTT.

V usage is TRBV19 and J usage is TRBJ2-2; TRBD2 aligns across 14 bases. CDR3 length equals 14 residues. Germline V CDR1 and CDR2: LNHDA, SQIVND (reference sequence). After removal of 9 bases from V and 6 bases from J, the junction contained 3 bases not matched to a gene. The CDR3 region has the DNA TGTGCCAGCAGACTAGCGGGAGGGTCCGGGGAGCTGTTTTTT. Translating it yields CASRLAGGSGELFF.

The rearrangement joins TRBV2 to TRBJ2-7; 10 bases match TRBD2. Losses at the gene ends were 3 bases for V and 6 bases for J; bases not matched to a gene: 5. The CDR3 totals 14 residues. The germline gives CDR1 SNHLY, CDR2 FYNNEI. The CDR3 region has the DNA TGTGCCAGCAGTGAGGGACTAGCGCCCCTCGAGCAGTACTTC. It specifies CASSEGLAPLEQYF.

This chain connects TRBV5-1 to TRBJ2-4; D perhaps matches TRBD2 (5 bases). The germline V gene has CDR1 SGHRS and CDR2 YFSETQ. This CDR3 comprises 13 residues. Trimming cost V 8 bases and J 6 bases, with 15 bases left between them. The CDR3 loop reads CARTGTVGNIQYF. As DNA, the CDR3 is TGCGCCAGGACGGGAACAGTGGGAAACATTCAGTACTTC.

This chain links TRBV6-6 with TRBJ1-2; D not certain. The CDR3 runs 14 residues. Germline V CDR1 and CDR2: MNHNY, SVGAGI (reference sequence). The V end was cut by 7 bases, the J end by 0 bases, with 12 bases between. Here the CDR3 DNA reads TGTGCCAGCAACCGGGCTGGGGCTAACTATGGCTACACCTTC. Its protein product is CASNRAGANYGYTF.

CDR3 DNA sequence: TGTGCCAGCAGAGGGACAGGCAACTATGGCTACACCTTC. This translates into CASRGTGNYGYTF. This rearrangement joins TRBV28 to TRBJ1-2; 8 bases are shared with TRBD1. Per germline, CDR1 MDHEN and CDR2 SYDVKM. CDR3 size: 13 residues. Losses at the gene ends were 6 bases for V and 2 bases for J; bases not matched to a gene: 2.

J is TRBJ2-7 and V is TRBV15; 9 bases align to TRBD1. The V and J ends lost 4 bases and 6 bases, in that order; junction bases with no gene match: 13. In germline, CDR1 is LNHNV, CDR2 YYDKDF (reference sequence). The CDR3 has 16 residues. This CDR3 reads CATSTEPPGQGGEQYF. CDR3 DNA: TGTGCCACCAGCACTGAACCTCCGGGACAGGGTGGCGAGCAGTACTTC.

This clone was counted between two and nine times. The genes are TRBV30 and TRBJ1-3, with D hard to call. Germline V gives CDR1 GTSNPN, CDR2 SVGIG (reference sequence). V shed 2 bases and J shed 0 bases, with 8 bases lying between them. CDR3 length: 14 amino acids. The DNA for the CDR3 is TGTGCCTGGAGTTATACAACCTCTGGAAACACCATATATTTT. This codes for CAWSYTTSGNTIYF.

This chain connects TRBV10-3 to TRBJ1-2; 7 bases line up with TRBD1. Losses at the gene ends were 5 bases for V and 4 bases for J; bases not matched to a gene: 7. This CDR3 is 14 amino acids long. Germline V gene lookup returns CDR1 ENHRY and CDR2 SYGVKD. The CDR3 DNA sequence: TGTGCCATCAGTAACCCTAACAGGGGCTATGGCTACACCTTC. Protein product: CAISNPNRGYGYTF.

V is TRBV6-5 and J is TRBJ1-5; D uncertain. The CDR3 consists of 13 residues. The ends were cut back, 7 bases at V and 7 bases at J, with 14 bases in the middle. From germline, CDR1 is MNHEY and CDR2 SVGAGI. DNA for the CDR3: TGTGCCAGCACCTTGGACCGCGGACAGCCCCAGCATTTT. Translation: CASTLDRGQPQHF.

J is TRBJ2-1 and V is TRBV18; 7 bases align to TRBD1. Germline CDR1 and CDR2: KGHSH and LQKENI. There are 15 residues in the CDR3. Unmatched junction bases numbered 10, after V lost 6 bases and J lost 5 bases. The CDR3 nucleotides are TGTGCCAGCTCTTCTCCGTTGAGGGGGCACAATGAGCAGTTCTTC. Its translation: CASSSPLRGHNEQFF.

The chain couples TRBV5-3 to TRBJ2-3; D is ambiguous. TRBV5-3 is marked as an open reading frame, function uncertain. The CDR3 is 11 amino acids. V was clipped by 0 bases and J by 6 bases, with 2 bases between them. DNA of the CDR3: TGTGCCAGAAGCTTGGTTGATACGCAGTATTTT. This codes for CARSLVDTQYF.

The chain employs TRBV14 and TRBJ2-3; D possibly corresponds to TRBD2 (5 bases). The CDR3 contains 17 residues. Germline V gene lookup returns CDR1 SGHDN and CDR2 FVKESK. V was shortened by 1 base and J by 0 bases, with 14 bases between the two germline ends. The CDR3 loop reads CASSQGLLASSTDTQYF. The CDR3 coding sequence is TGTGCCAGCAGCCAAGGTTTGTTAGCGTCTAGCACAGATACGCAGTATTTT.

This rearrangement joins TRBV3-1 (or the pseudogene TRBV3-2) to TRBJ2-7; no clear D. The length of the CDR3 is 15 residues. The germline CDR1 and CDR2 sequences are LGHDT and YNNKEL (reference sequence). Trimming removed 4 bases from V and 0 bases from J, with 13 bases in between. This CDR3 reads CASSPRGRNSYEQYF. DNA for the CDR3: TGTGCCAGCAGCCCCCGTGGCAGAAACTCCTACGAGCAGTACTTC.

This clone occurred a few times. V usage is TRBV30 and J usage is TRBJ1-1; TRBD1 matches at 7 bases. Per germline, CDR1 GTSNPN and CDR2 SVGIG (reference sequence). Trimming at V came to 3 bases and at J to 7 bases, leaving 8 bases not matched to a gene. This CDR3 has 13 amino acids. The CDR3 DNA follows: TGTGCCTGGAGCCTACAGGGGTATGGTGAAGCTTTCTTT. Encoded protein: CAWSLQGYGEAFF.

This chain joins TRBV7-9 and TRBJ2-7, with D maybe TRBD2 (6 bases). Germline assignment: CDR1 SEHNR and CDR2 FQNEAQ (reference sequence). The V end lost 3 bases, the J end lost 7 bases, and 22 bases lay between the germline ends. CDR3 length: 16 amino acids. The CDR3 nucleotides read TGTGCCAGCAGCTTTGTGACACCAGCGGGTCCCCTTGAGCAGTACTTC. This encodes CASSFVTPAGPLEQYF.